Following are 21 T cell receptor beta chains from one sample sequenced in a study of a mutant IDH1 vaccine in newly diagnosed glioma. Their antigens are not known. Time point indicated: week 47, end of study. Every vaccine dose comprised 300 ug of mutant IDH1 20-mer peptide plus topical imiquimod. The protocol was immunoSEQ multiplex PCR, while the TCRdb copy is restricted to in-frame clones and leaves out a portion. Of about 11,000 clones listed, 65% to 85% were seen once; the top ten hold approximately 18%. Sequences were derived from PBMCs, sampled from a glioma patient whose treatment included an IDH1 peptide vaccine. The receptors derive from a man in his thirties or forties with glioma.

The table lists this clone with a few counts. V gene TRBV11-2 combines with J gene TRBJ2-3, with D tentatively TRBD1 or TRBD2 (5 bases each). CDR3 length equals 14 residues. Per the germline V gene, CDR1 is SGHAT and CDR2 is FQNNGV. V lost 7 bases to trimming and J lost 2 bases, with 13 bases between them. The CDR3 region is CASTWGRFTDTQYF. Here the CDR3 DNA reads TGTGCCAGCACATGGGGACGTTTCACAGATACGCAGTATTTT. Full variable domain (outside the CDR3, taken from reference TRBV11-2 and TRBJ2-3): EAGVAQSPRYKIIEKRQSVAFWCNPISGHATLYWYQQILGQGPKLLIQFQNNGVVDDSQLPKDRFSAERLKGVDSTLKIQPAKLEDSAVYLCASTWGRFTDTQYFGPGTRLTVL.

The V gene is TRBV27, the J gene TRBJ1-1, with 9 bases aligning to TRBD1. The V gene's germline CDR1 is MNHEY and CDR2 SMNVEV (reference sequence). J gave up 8 bases and V 4 bases, and 8 bases lay outside the gene matches. The CDR3 loop spans 14 amino acids. CDR3 sequence: CASSSGTGRLEAFF. CDR3 bases: TGTGCCAGCAGTTCCGGGACAGGGCGCCTCGAAGCTTTCTTT.

The rearrangement links TRBV29-1 to TRBJ1-1; tentatively, D is TRBD1 (5 bases). The CDR3 is 13 residues long. The ends were cut back, 6 bases at V and 4 bases at J, with 15 bases in the middle. Germline V gene lookup returns CDR1 SQVTM and CDR2 ANQGSEA. The CDR3 reads CSVVGTEITEAFF. The CDR3 bases are TGCAGCGTGGTCGGGACGGAGATCACTGAAGCTTTCTTT.

V gene TRBV18 combines with J gene TRBJ2-7; perhaps D is TRBD1 or TRBD2 (5 bases each). This CDR3 has 20 amino acids. Per the germline V gene, CDR1 is KGHSH and CDR2 is LQKENI. With 0 bases removed from V and 1 base from J, the gap between germline ends came to 25 bases. The DNA of the CDR3 is TGTGCCAGCTCACCACCGACCCGGGGCCTGGCCGGCTGGTGGTCCTACGAGCAGTACTTC. Protein sequence: CASSPPTRGLAGWWSYEQYF. Variable domain in full (rest from reference TRBV18 and TRBJ2-7): NAGVMQNPRHLVRRRGQEARLRCSPMKGHSHVYWYRQLPEEGLKFMVYLQKENIIDESGMPKERFSAEFPKEGPSILRIQQVVRGDSAAYFCASSPPTRGLAGWWSYEQYFGPGTRLTVT.

This sequence joins TRBV5-6 and TRBJ1-4; 8 bases are a match to TRBD1. With 4 bases clipped from V and 3 bases from J, the junction kept 2 bases outside the gene matches. Germline V CDR1 and CDR2: SGHDT, YYEEEE. CDR3 length equals 14 residues. In nucleotides, the CDR3 is TGTGCCAGCAGCCCAGGGGGCGCTAATGAAAAACTGTTTTTT. The encoded protein is CASSPGGANEKLFF.

The J gene is TRBJ1-5, the V gene TRBV7-9; D unresolved. The CDR3 runs 14 residues. V lost 3 bases to trimming and J lost 1 base, with 7 bases between them. Germline CDR1 SEHNR, CDR2 FQNEAQ (reference sequence). This chain's CDR3 is CASSLGRSNQPQHF. In DNA, the CDR3 is TGTGCCAGCAGCTTGGGTCGGAGCAATCAGCCCCAGCATTTT.

The chain combines TRBV2 with TRBJ2-5, with 8 bases matching TRBD2. V shed 7 bases, J shed 5 bases, and the junction held 18 bases outside the gene matches. Germline-derived CDR1 and CDR2 are SNHLY and FYNNEI. The CDR3 is made up of 17 amino acids. DNA of the CDR3: TGTGCCAGCACCCTGGGGGTAGCGGGGTCCCGAGGGGAGACCCAGTACTTC. Its protein is CASTLGVAGSRGETQYF.

The rearrangement uses TRBV5-1 and TRBJ2-7, with 9 bases matching TRBD2. There are 13 residues in the CDR3. The V and J ends lost 4 bases and 5 bases, in that order; junction bases with no gene match: 4. CDR1 and CDR2 from the germline V gene are SGHRS and YFSETQ. Written as DNA, the CDR3 is TGCGCCAGCAGCCGCCGCGGGAGGGACGAGCAGTACTTC. Its protein is CASSRRGRDEQYF.

This chain links TRBV7-9 with TRBJ2-1; a weak D match, TRBD2 (7 bases). The germline V gene has CDR1 SEHNR and CDR2 FQNEAQ (reference sequence). The V and J ends lost 3 bases and 7 bases respectively, with 13 bases between them. The length of the CDR3 is 14 residues. CDR3 in DNA: TGTGCCAGCAGCTTCACGGGGGGCAAGAATGAGCAGTTCTTC. Its protein is CASSFTGGKNEQFF. The full variable domain, completed using reference TRBV7-9 and TRBJ2-1, is DTGVSQNPRHKITKRGQNVTFRCDPISEHNRLYWYRQTLGQGPEFLTYFQNEAQLEKSRLLSDRFSAERPKGSFSTLEIQRTEQGDSAMYLCASSFTGGKNEQFFGPGTRLTVL.

This rearrangement joins TRBV27 to TRBJ2-7; 9 bases fit TRBD1. Per the germline V gene, CDR1 is MNHEY and CDR2 is SMNVEV (reference sequence). With V trimmed by 5 bases and J by 5 bases, 7 bases remained unmatched. The CDR3 is made up of 14 amino acids. CDR3 sequence: CASSPLGDRDEQYF. The CDR3 bases are TGTGCCAGCAGTCCGCTTGGGGACAGGGACGAGCAGTACTTC.

The chain has TRBV19 and TRBJ2-1, with 7 bases aligning to TRBD2. Germline-derived CDR1 and CDR2 are LNHDA and SQIVND (reference sequence). The CDR3 is made up of 17 amino acids. With 4 bases clipped from V and 0 bases from J, the junction kept 9 bases outside the gene matches. This CDR3 is CASSTILALSSYNEQFF. DNA of the CDR3: TGTGCCAGTAGTACCATACTAGCGTTGAGCTCCTACAATGAGCAGTTCTTC.

The J gene is TRBJ1-1, the V gene TRBV5-6; D unresolved. The V gene lost 0 bases and the J gene lost 0 bases, with 6 bases spanning the gap. Germline V lookup: CDR1 SGHDT, CDR2 YYEEEE. The CDR3 runs to 14 residues. DNA for the CDR3: TGTGCCAGCAGCTTGGGACTAATGAACACTGAAGCTTTCTTT. This codes for CASSLGLMNTEAFF.

The V and J genes are TRBV6-5 and TRBJ1-5, with D perhaps TRBD1 (5 bases). V was trimmed by 2 bases and J by 5 bases, leaving 7 bases between them. Germline assignment: CDR1 MNHEY and CDR2 SVGAGI. This CDR3 spans 13 amino acids. CDR3 DNA sequence: TGTGCCAGCAGTTACGGCAGGGATCAGCCCCAGCATTTT. Its translation: CASSYGRDQPQHF.

The V call is TRBV5-6, the J call TRBJ2-7; D is undetermined. The germline V gene encodes CDR1 SGHDT and CDR2 YYEEEE. This CDR3 comprises 14 residues. Trimming left V 0 bases short and J 3 bases short, with 10 bases between. DNA for the CDR3: TGTGCCAGCAGCTTGGCCGGCACAGTCTACGAGCAGTACTTC. It encodes CASSLAGTVYEQYF. The variable domain in full, completed from reference TRBV5-6 and TRBJ2-7, reads DAGVTQSPTHLIKTRGQQVTLRCSPKSGHDTVSWYQQALGQGPQFIFQYYEEEERQRGNFPDRFSGHQFPNYSSELNVNALLLGDSALYLCASSLAGTVYEQYFGPGTRLTVT.

CDR3 bases: TGTGCCAGCAGCACCGGGACAGGGGGGACCCAGTACTTC. It encodes CASSTGTGGTQYF. This chain uses TRBV5-4 with TRBJ2-5; 11 bases agree with TRBD1. The CDR3 is made up of 13 amino acids. Germline V gene lookup returns CDR1 SGHNT and CDR2 YYREEE (reference sequence). V shed 4 bases, J shed 7 bases, and the junction held 3 bases outside the gene matches. The whole variable domain, filled in from reference TRBV5-4 and TRBJ2-5, reads ETGVTQSPTHLIKTRGQQVTLRCSSQSGHNTVSWYQQALGQGPQFIFQYYREEENGRGNFPPRFSGLQFPNYSSELNVNALELDDSALYLCASSTGTGGTQYFGPGTRLLVL.

This chain joins TRBV19 and TRBJ2-2, with D unresolved. CDR1 LNHDA and CDR2 SQIVND come from the germline V gene (reference sequence). The CDR3 runs to 14 residues. V lost 6 bases to trimming and J lost 1 base, with 9 bases between them. CDR3 sequence reads: CASSPGRNTGELFF. As DNA, the CDR3 is TGTGCCAGTAGCCCCGGTAGGAACACCGGGGAGCTGTTTTTT. The full variable domain, its missing parts supplied by reference TRBV19 and TRBJ2-2, is DGGITQSPKYLFRKEGQNVTLSCEQNLNHDAMYWYRQDPGQGLRLIYYSQIVNDFQKGDIAEGYSVSREKKESFPLTVTSAQKNPTAFYLCASSPGRNTGELFFGEGSRLTVL.

This clone was recorded once. V gene TRBV25-1 combines with J gene TRBJ2-7; D not resolved. The CDR3 loop spans 11 amino acids. In germline, CDR1 is MGHDK, CDR2 SYGVNS. The V gene lost 7 bases and the J gene lost 0 bases, with 4 bases spanning the gap. For the CDR3, the DNA is TGTGCCAGCACCAGCTCCTACGAGCAGTACTTC. The encoded protein is CASTSSYEQYF.

The V gene is TRBV7-8, the J gene TRBJ2-3; D may be TRBD2 (5 bases). The CDR3 contains 15 residues. V was pared by 4 bases and J by 5 bases, with 16 bases between. Germline V CDR1 and CDR2: SGHVS, FQNEAQ. CDR3 loop: CASSSPGTPRDTQYF. CDR3 nucleotides: TGTGCCAGCAGCTCTCCGGGAACGCCGCGAGATACGCAGTATTTT.

V gene TRBV7-2 combines with J gene TRBJ1-3, with D unclear. Germline V CDR1 and CDR2: SGHTA, FQGNSA. The CDR3 extends over 15 amino acids. V gave up 3 bases and J gave up 3 bases, with 12 bases separating them. The CDR3 loop is CASSLSGRIGNTIYF. CDR3 coding DNA: TGTGCCAGCAGCTTGTCGGGGAGAATTGGAAACACCATATATTTT. Full variable domain (remainder filled in from reference TRBV7-2 and TRBJ1-3): GAGVSQSPSNKVTEKGKDVELRCDPISGHTALYWYRQSLGQGLEFLIYFQGNSAPDKSGLPSDRFSAERTGGSVSTLTIQRTQQEDSAVYLCASSLSGRIGNTIYFGEGSWLTVV.

This rearrangement joins TRBV5-1 to TRBJ2-4; D not certain. Trimming cost V 2 bases and J 6 bases, with 9 bases left between them. The CDR3 has 13 amino acids. Germline V gene sequence: CDR1 SGHRS, CDR2 YFSETQ. The CDR3, as DNA: TGCGCCAGCAGCTTTGAAGATAGAAACATTCAGTACTTC. It is translated as CASSFEDRNIQYF. The whole variable domain, remainder taken from reference TRBV5-1 and TRBJ2-4, is KAGVTQTPRYLIKTRGQQVTLSCSPISGHRSVSWYQQTPGQGLQFLFEYFSETQRNKGNFPGRFSGRQFSNSRSEMNVSTLELGDSALYLCASSFEDRNIQYFGAGTRLSVL.

The rearrangement links TRBV5-6 to TRBJ2-5, with D unresolved. The germline V and J ends were trimmed by 0 bases and 7 bases, with 7 bases remaining between them. CDR1 is SGHDT and CDR2 is YYEEEE in the germline V gene. The CDR3 covers 12 residues. The CDR3 DNA follows: TGTGCCAGCAGCTTGGAAGAGTTGACCCAGTACTTC. It is translated as CASSLEELTQYF.